One TCR beta chain is described in this entry. The data stem from a study of blood T cell repertoires in COVID-19. Looking at the study overall: Italy, Spain and the United States were the sources of the convalescent and acute COVID-19 samples. PBMCs, B-cell-depleted T cells, or T cells were the source of the cDNA or gDNA that made up the material.

V was clipped by 10 bases and J by 3 bases, with 19 bases between them. The germline gives CDR1 SNHLY, CDR2 FYNNEI. The CDR3 spans 14 residues. Repertoires were generated with immunoSEQ multiplex PCR, while TCRdb's copy carries only in-frame clones and drops some. The data show more than 95,000 clones, around 83% seen once. Material for sequencing was peripheral blood. The chain links TRBV2 to TRBJ2-7, with a weak D call TRBD2 (6 bases). The TCR originated in a woman aged 80 or over with active or convalescent COVID-19. Here the CDR3 reads CAIVDGGGGYEQYF. CDR3 DNA: TGTGCCATCGTCGACGGGGGAGGAGGCTACGAGCAGTACTTC.